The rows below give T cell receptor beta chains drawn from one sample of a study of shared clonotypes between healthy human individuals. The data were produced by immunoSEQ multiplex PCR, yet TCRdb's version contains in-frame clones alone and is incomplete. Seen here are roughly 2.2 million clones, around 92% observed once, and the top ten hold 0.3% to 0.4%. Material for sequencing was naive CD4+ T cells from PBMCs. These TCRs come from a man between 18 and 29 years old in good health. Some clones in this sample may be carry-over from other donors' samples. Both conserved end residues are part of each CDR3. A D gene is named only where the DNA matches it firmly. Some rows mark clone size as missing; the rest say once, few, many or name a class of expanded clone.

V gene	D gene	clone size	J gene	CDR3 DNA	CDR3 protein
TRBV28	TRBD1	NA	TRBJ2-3	TGTGCCAGCAGCCTGACAGGGGGGGGAGCAGATACGCAGTATTTT	CASSLTGGGADTQYF
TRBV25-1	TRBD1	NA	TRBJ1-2	TGTGCCAGCAGGACTGGAGGACAGGGGCGGGGTGGCTACACCTTC	CASRTGGQGRGGYTF
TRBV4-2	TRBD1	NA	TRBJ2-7	TGTGCCAGCAGCCAAAGGGACAGCACCTACGAGCAGTACTTC	CASSQRDSTYEQYF
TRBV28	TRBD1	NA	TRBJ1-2	TGTGCCAGCAGTTTATCGGCCAGGGGGAAAGGCTACACCTTC	CASSLSARGKGYTF
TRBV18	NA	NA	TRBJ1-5	TGTGCCAGCCGAGCGGAGGGGGGAAGCAATCAGCCCCAGCATTTT	CASRAEGGSNQPQHF
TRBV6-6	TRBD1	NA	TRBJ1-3	TGTGCCAGCAGAAACCCAATGACAGGGAGGGGAAACACCATATATTTT	CASRNPMTGRGNTIYF
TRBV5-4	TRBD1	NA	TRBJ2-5	TGTGCCAGCAGCATTACAGGGGGGGAGACCCAGTACTTC	CASSITGGETQYF
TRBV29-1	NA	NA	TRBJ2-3	TGCAGCGTTAGAAAAGGGACAGATACGCAGTATTTT	CSVRKGTDTQYF
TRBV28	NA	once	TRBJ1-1	TGTGCCAGCAGCCAAGGGGGGGCCCCTAGGGGGACTGAAGCTTTCTTT	CASSQGGAPRGTEAFF
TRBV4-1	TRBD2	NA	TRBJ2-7	TGCGCCAGCAGGCTTCTTGAGACTAGCGTTGAATACGAGCAGTACTTC	CASRLLETSVEYEQYF
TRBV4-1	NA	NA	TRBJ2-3	TGCGCCAGCAGCCAAGGCACGGCCACAGATACGCAGTATTTT	CASSQGTATDTQYF
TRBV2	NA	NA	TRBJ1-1	TGTGCCAGCCTCCAGGGCGTGAACACTGAAGCTTTCTTT	CASLQGVNTEAFF
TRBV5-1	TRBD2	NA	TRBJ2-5	TGCGCCAGCAGCCCTCAGGGACTAGCCGAGGAGACCCAGTACTTC	CASSPQGLAEETQYF
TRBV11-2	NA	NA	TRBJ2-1	TGTGCCACCTATGGCAGGGGTTACAATGAGCAGTTCTTC	CATYGRGYNEQFF
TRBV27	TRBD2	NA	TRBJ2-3	TGTGCCAGCAGTTTTGTACTAGCGGGAGGGCCGGGTACGCAGTATTTT	CASSFVLAGGPGTQYF
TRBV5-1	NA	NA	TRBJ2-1	TGCGCCAGCAGCCCTCGGGAGCAGTACAATGAGCAGTTCTTC	CASSPREQYNEQFF
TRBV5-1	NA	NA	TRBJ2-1	TGCGCCAGCAGCTTGGCCGGTATCAATGAGCAGTTCTTC	CASSLAGINEQFF
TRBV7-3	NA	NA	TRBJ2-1	TGTGCCAGCAGCCCCCTGGGGGGCGCTTACAATGAGCAGTTCTTC	CASSPLGGAYNEQFF
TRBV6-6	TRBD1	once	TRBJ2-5	TGTGCCAGCACCCCAGGGGGCGCCCAGTACTTC	CASTPGGAQYF
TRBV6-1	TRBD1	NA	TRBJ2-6	TGTGAGACAGGGGACCCTGGGGCCAACGTCCTGACTTTC	CETGDPGANVLTF
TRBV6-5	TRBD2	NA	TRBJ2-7	TGTGCCAGCAGTTACCTAGCGGGGTCCTCCTACGAGCAGTACTTC	CASSYLAGSSYEQYF
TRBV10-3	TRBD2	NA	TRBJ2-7	TGTGCCATCAAACCCTCCGGGACTAGCGGGAACGCCTACGAGCAGTACTTC	CAIKPSGTSGNAYEQYF
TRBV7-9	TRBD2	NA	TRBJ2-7	TGTGCCAGCAGCTTAGGGACTAGCGGCTCCTACGAGCAGTACTTC	CASSLGTSGSYEQYF